This T cell receptor beta chain was profiled in a study of CD8+CD57+ T cells in acquired aplastic anemia. Study-wide context: Isolated CD4+ and CD8+ cells, once sorted, yielded DNA averaging about 3.4 ug. Study results and limitations: Significant differences in CD8+ Simpson's diversity were not observed between patients and controls. Patients and controls were found to share twenty-nine CD8+ CDR3 sequences.

Genomic DNA provided the template from which TCR beta VDJ and CDR3 profiles were obtained. TCRdb reanalysed the reads using MiXCR and keeps one entry per CDR3 protein. The table includes 150,000 or so distinct CDR3 sequences, 45% to 55% detected once. The CDR3 length is 14 residues. Deletions cut 3 bases from V and 4 bases from J, with 10 bases between. Germline lookup yields CDR1 SGHTA and CDR2 FQGTGA. Selection for sequencing was limited to patients who had shown CD8+CD57+ cell expansion by flow cytometry. Blood samples were obtained from patients who had received no prior therapy. On this clonotype itself: Its antigen is not identified.

The V call is TRBV7-3, the J call TRBJ2-1; D is perhaps TRBD1 or TRBD2 (5 bases each). The sample consisted of sorted CD4+, CD8+, or CD8+CD57+ T cells (not recorded which) from PBMCs. The origin of this receptor is a human donor with aplastic anemia. The CDR3 sequence is CASSLMGEYNEQFF. For the CDR3, the DNA is TGTGCCAGCAGCTTGATGGGGGAGTACAATGAGCAGTTCTTC. Drawing the rest from reference TRBV7-3 and TRBJ2-1, the complete variable domain is GAGVSQTPSNKVTEKGKYVELRCDPISGHTALYWYRQSLGQGPEFLIYFQGTGAADDSGLPNDRFFAVRPEGSVSTLKIQRTERGDSAVYLCASSLMGEYNEQFFGPGTRLTVL.